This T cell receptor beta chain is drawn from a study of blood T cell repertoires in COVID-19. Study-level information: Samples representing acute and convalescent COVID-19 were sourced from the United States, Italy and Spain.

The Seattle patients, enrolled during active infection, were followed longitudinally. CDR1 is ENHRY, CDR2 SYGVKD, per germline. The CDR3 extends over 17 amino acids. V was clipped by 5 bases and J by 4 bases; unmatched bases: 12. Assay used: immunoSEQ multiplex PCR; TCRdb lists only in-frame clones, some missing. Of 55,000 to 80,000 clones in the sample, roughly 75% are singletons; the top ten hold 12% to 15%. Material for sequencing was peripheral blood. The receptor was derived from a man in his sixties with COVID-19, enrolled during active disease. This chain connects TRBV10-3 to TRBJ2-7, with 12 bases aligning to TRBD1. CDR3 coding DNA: TGTGCCATCAGTCAAAACACCGGGACAGGGGGCGGGTACGAGCAGTACTTC. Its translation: CAISQNTGTGGGYEQYF.